The clone carrying this T cell receptor beta chain came up a few times. The target antigen is unknown. V shed 3 bases and J 9 bases; nucleotides not matched to a gene: 5. CDR3 length equals 13 residues. Germline values: CDR1 MNHNS, CDR2 SASEGT. Here immunoSEQ multiplex PCR was the method, and the copy in TCRdb shows in-frame clones only, minus some. The sample carries roughly 120,000 clones, roughly 82% recorded once. The sample belongs to a study of cytomegalovirus exposure and HLA in healthy donors. Study-level points and caveats: It was reportedly the case that the classifier diagnosed cytomegalovirus status with high specificity and sensitivity. According to a subsequent analysis, TCR clusters from the first cohort were inclined to appear together in the roughly 120 validation repertoires.

The chain carries TRBV6-1 and TRBJ1-5; 7 nucleotides align to TRBD1. The sequencing sample was made of PBMCs. The sequence derives from a man between 18 and 35 years old in good health and CMV-seronegative. The CDR3 nucleotides read TGTGCCAGCAGTGAGACAGGGATGCCGCCCCAGCATTTT. Translating it yields CASSETGMPPQHF.